Below, one T cell receptor beta chain is given with its context. Its antigen is currently not known. Within one base of it there is no much larger clone, and no base qualities were kept. This record belongs to a study of blood T cell repertoires in COVID-19 (dated by TCRdb to the early 2020s). For the wider study: The collaborator samples originated in the United States, Italy and Spain and spanned the acute and convalescent phases of COVID-19. The dataset comprised deeply sampled blood TCRbeta repertoires from subjects exposed to, actively infected with, or recovered from COVID-19. The repertoires were released in a freely available public database meant as a resource for research on the immune response to SARS-CoV-2. A de-identified subject ID, COVID-19 status, age in years and sex were almost always included in the sample metadata. The prospective study material was composed of cDNA or gDNA derived from T cells, B-cell-depleted T cells, or PBMCs. Samples came from the ongoing ImmuneRACE study (first 160 participants) plus 1,254 subjects from 6 global collaborators. Where HLA class I and class II types were available, the types were taken from metadata supplied by the sample provider, not from assay-based typing.

Overall study results and their limits: How much clinical and demographic metadata was included differed by source and by participant, and the metadata was provided uncurated.

The CDR1 and CDR2 encoded by the germline V gene (reference sequence) are LNHDA and SQIVND. After removal of 0 bases from V and 7 bases from J, the junction retains 14 bases not matched to a gene. The CDR3 measures 19 amino acids from cysteine to phenylalanine. The kept DNA is CDR3 alone, 57 bases in frame from the first base. The collaborating institutions used their own protocols to collect whole blood in K2EDTA tubes. For TCRbeta analysis, collaborators shipped samples in one of three forms: frozen whole blood, isolated PBMCs, or DNA extracted from either of those sample types. TCRbeta CDR3 regions were amplified from genomic DNA using the immunoSEQ Assay, a bias-controlled multiplex PCR. The published analysis was carried out like this. Nucleated cell counts per sample were estimated from amplification of reference gene primers within the assay. Sequence reads were collapsed and filtered to measure the absolute abundance of every unique TCRbeta CDR3 rearrangement. For each sample, productive Simpson clonality was calculated as the square root of Simpson's diversity index over productive rearrangements. Drawn from immuneACCESS, this table holds only the in-frame rearrangements with V and J called that TCRdb kept. Clones are partly lost; checked studies trace under half to an unresolved V gene and leave the rest unexplained. V, J and clone size derive from that table, while D and trimming were established from the DNA sequence. A total of 260,000 or so clones appear in this sample, about 86% of them only once. Approximately 6% of the sample is in the top ten clones.

The sample was peripheral blood. The source of this sequence is a man at least 80 years old with acute or convalescent COVID-19. Rearrangement joined TRBV19 to TRBJ2-7, with TRBD2 matching 14 junction bases. The sequenced DNA is TGTGCCAGTAGTATAGATTTTCCTGGGGGACTAGCGGGAGTTCGGGAGCAGTACTTC. Translated, this gives CASSIDFPGGLAGVREQYF.